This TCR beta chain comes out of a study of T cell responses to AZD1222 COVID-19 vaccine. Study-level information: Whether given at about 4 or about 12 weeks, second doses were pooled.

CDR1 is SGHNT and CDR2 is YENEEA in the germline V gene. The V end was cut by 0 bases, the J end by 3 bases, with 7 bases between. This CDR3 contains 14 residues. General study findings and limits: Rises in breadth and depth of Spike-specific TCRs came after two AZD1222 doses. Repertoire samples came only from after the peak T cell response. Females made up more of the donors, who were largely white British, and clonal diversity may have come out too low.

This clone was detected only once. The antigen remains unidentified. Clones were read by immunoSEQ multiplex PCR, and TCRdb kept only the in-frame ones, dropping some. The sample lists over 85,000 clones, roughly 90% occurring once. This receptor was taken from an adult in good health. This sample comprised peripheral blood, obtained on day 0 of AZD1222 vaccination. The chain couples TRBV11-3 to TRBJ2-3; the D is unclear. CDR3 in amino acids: CASSLDRRTDTQYF. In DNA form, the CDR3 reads TGTGCCAGCAGCTTAGATCGGAGAACAGATACGCAGTATTTT.